This is a list of T cell receptor beta chains from one sample in a study of blood T cell repertoires in COVID-19. Sequencing was performed with immunoSEQ multiplex PCR; in TCRdb, only in-frame clones are kept and a portion is missing. The repertoire has around 200,000 clones, approximately 87% of them found once; the top ten carry roughly 3.7%. Sequences were obtained from peripheral blood. These receptor sequences come from a man between 18 and 35 years old with active or convalescent COVID-19. Each CDR3 is given with its conserved first and last residue. Each record gives: CDR3 length, V gene, D gene, clone size, J gene, CDR3 DNA, CDR3 protein. D genes are given only for firm matches. The size of a clone is reported for some rows only, either as once, few or many, or as a class for expanded clones.

15	TRBV27	TRBD1	NA	TRBJ1-2	TGTGCCAGCGGCTACCCACTGGGACAGGGCTATGGCTACACCTTC	CASGYPLGQGYGYTF
14	TRBV3-1/TRBV3-2	TRBD1	NA	TRBJ2-7	TGTGCCAGCAGCCGCCGGGACAGGGGGTGGGAGCAGTACTTC	CASSRRDRGWEQYF
15	TRBV10-2	TRBD2	NA	TRBJ2-1	TGCGCCAGCAGTGAGGAGCGGGGGGGGTGGGATGAGCAGTTCTTC	CASSEERGGWDEQFF
16	TRBV4-1	TRBD2	NA	TRBJ2-1	TGCGCCAGCAGATCTTCTAGCGGGGGGGCGTTCAATGAGCAGTTCTTC	CASRSSSGGAFNEQFF
14	TRBV29-1	TRBD2	NA	TRBJ2-1	TGCAGCGTTGGCGGGCGGGGGGCCCTCAATGAGCAGTTCTTC	CSVGGRGALNEQFF
16	TRBV30	TRBD1	NA	TRBJ2-3	TGTGCCTGGAGTGTTGAAGAGACAGGGGGCACAGATACGCAGTATTTT	CAWSVEETGGTDTQYF
13	TRBV5-4	NA	NA	TRBJ1-2	TGTGCCAGCAGCCCAGACAGGAATTATGGCTACACCTTC	CASSPDRNYGYTF
16	TRBV14	TRBD1	NA	TRBJ1-2	TGTGCCAGCAGCCAAGCCGGTGACAGGGGGTGGGGTGGCTACACCTTC	CASSQAGDRGWGGYTF
13	TRBV18	NA	NA	TRBJ1-5	TGTGCCAGCTCACCACAGGGGTCTCAGCCCCAGCATTTT	CASSPQGSQPQHF
16	TRBV18	NA	NA	TRBJ1-4	TGTGCCAGCTCACGAGGACTCTTAACAACTAATGAAAAACTGTTTTTT	CASSRGLLTTNEKLFF
13	TRBV2	TRBD2	NA	TRBJ2-1	TGTGCGGCGTCGGGAGGGACGCACAATGAGCAGTTCTTC	CAASGGTHNEQFF
16	TRBV19	TRBD1	NA	TRBJ2-2	TGTGCCAGTAGTATTAGGGGACAGAGAAACACCGGGGAGCTGTTTTTT	CASSIRGQRNTGELFF
18	TRBV9	TRBD1	NA	TRBJ1-3	TGTGCCAGCAGCGCCACCGGGACAGGGGGTGTCTCTGGAAACACCATATATTTT	CASSATGTGGVSGNTIYF
14	TRBV19	NA	NA	TRBJ2-3	TGTGCCAGTAGTATAGCCCCAGGTTCAAATACGCAGTATTTT	CASSIAPGSNTQYF
16	TRBV28	TRBD1	NA	TRBJ1-1	TGTGCCAGCAGTATTAGACAGGGGGCAGGGAACACTGAAGCTTTCTTT	CASSIRQGAGNTEAFF
13	TRBV5-5	NA	NA	TRBJ1-2	TGTGCCAGCAGTGGGCAGACGGCCTATGGCTACACCTTC	CASSGQTAYGYTF
12	TRBV29-1	NA	NA	TRBJ1-1	TGCAGCGTAGGGTTAGGGGGCACTGAAGCTTTCTTT	CSVGLGGTEAFF
15	TRBV29-1	TRBD1	NA	TRBJ1-2	TGCAGCGTTGAACGGGACAGGGCCTTCAACTATGGCTACACCTTC	CSVERDRAFNYGYTF
14	TRBV21-1	NA	NA	TRBJ2-4	TGTGCCAGCAGCAAAGTTGCAGGGAAAAACATTCAGTACTTC	CASSKVAGKNIQYF
15	TRBV5-6	TRBD1	few	TRBJ1-5	TGTGCCAGCAGCTTCGGACAGGGAGAAAATCAGCCCCAGCATTTT	CASSFGQGENQPQHF
13	TRBV30	NA	once	TRBJ1-1	TGTGCCTGGAGTGTAGCCGGGAGGACTGAAGCTTTCTTT	CAWSVAGRTEAFF
14	TRBV27	TRBD2	NA	TRBJ2-1	TGTGCCAGCAATGCGGGGGTTGCCTACAATGAGCAGTTCTTC	CASNAGVAYNEQFF
15	TRBV19	NA	NA	TRBJ2-2	TGTGCCAGTAGTATAGATCTGAGACAGGCCGGGGAGCTGTTTTTT	CASSIDLRQAGELFF
15	TRBV14	TRBD1	few	TRBJ1-2	TGTGCCAGCAGCCAAGGCGACAGGGGGCCGGTTGGCTACACCTTC	CASSQGDRGPVGYTF
16	TRBV5-1	TRBD1	NA	TRBJ1-2	TGCGCCAGCAGCTCTACAGGGGAAAGCTCGAACTATGGCTACACCTTC	CASSSTGESSNYGYTF
16	TRBV5-5	NA	NA	TRBJ2-5	TGTGCCAGCAGCCAGCCCCGGGACGGGGACAAGACGACCCAGTACTTC	CASSQPRDGDKTTQYF
14	TRBV9	NA	NA	TRBJ1-1	TGTGCCAGCAGCTTAGGTTCTTCGAACACTGAAGCTTTCTTT	CASSLGSSNTEAFF
13	TRBV12-3/TRBV12-4	TRBD1	NA	TRBJ1-2	TGTGCCAGCAGCACAGGGACAGGATTTGGCTACACCTTC	CASSTGTGFGYTF
12	TRBV11-2	NA	NA	TRBJ1-2	TGTGCCAGCAGCTTACAGGGAGGTGGCTACACCTTC	CASSLQGGGYTF
14	TRBV3-1/TRBV3-2	NA	NA	TRBJ1-2	TGTGCCAGCAGCCCGGACAGAGCTAACTATGGCTACACCTTC	CASSPDRANYGYTF
18	TRBV27	NA	NA	TRBJ2-7	TGTGCCAGCAGCCTCAGGGGGGGACCGAAAGCGGGAGCTTACGAGCAGTACTTC	CASSLRGGPKAGAYEQYF
15	TRBV7-9	NA	NA	TRBJ1-1	TGTGCCAGCAGCTTACCCGGGGGAGGAAACACTGAAGCTTTCTTT	CASSLPGGGNTEAFF
15	TRBV4-1	NA	NA	TRBJ1-6	TGCGCCAGCAGCCAAGACGCCGACTGGAATTCACCCCTCCACTTT	CASSQDADWNSPLHF
13	TRBV28	NA	NA	TRBJ1-1	TGTGCCAGCAGGACAGGCAGGAACACTGAAGCTTTCTTT	CASRTGRNTEAFF
16	TRBV3-1/TRBV3-2	NA	NA	TRBJ1-2	TGTGCCAGCAGCCAAGAAGGGTTACAGTGGAGGGAGGGCTACACCTTC	CASSQEGLQWREGYTF
15	TRBV14	TRBD1	NA	TRBJ1-2	TGTGCCAGCAGCCTCAATGAGGGGGCTCTCTATGGCTACACCTTC	CASSLNEGALYGYTF
12	TRBV9	NA	NA	TRBJ1-1	TGTGCCAGCAGCCTGTCGGGGACTGAAGCTTTCTTT	CASSLSGTEAFF
13	TRBV20-1	TRBD2	NA	TRBJ2-1	TGCAGTGCTAGTTGGACTAGCGGGAATGAGCAGTTCTTC	CSASWTSGNEQFF
14	TRBV27	NA	once	TRBJ2-7	TGTGCCAGCAGTTTCAGGGGTCCCTCCTACGAGCAGTACTTC	CASSFRGPSYEQYF
14	TRBV2	NA	NA	TRBJ2-1	TGTGCCAGCTCTCGGGGGATGGCCTACAATGAGCAGTTCTTC	CASSRGMAYNEQFF
15	TRBV19	NA	NA	TRBJ1-3	TGTGCCAGTAGTATAAACAGGCCCTCTGGAAACACCATATATTTT	CASSINRPSGNTIYF
15	TRBV18	NA	NA	TRBJ1-1	TGTGCCAGCTCACCACCGTCCTCAGGAAGCTCTGAAGCTTTCTTT	CASSPPSSGSSEAFF
15	TRBV7-2	TRBD2	NA	TRBJ2-2	TGTGCCAGCAGCTTCCTAGCGGGGACATCCGGGGAGCTGTTTTTT	CASSFLAGTSGELFF
16	TRBV9	TRBD2	NA	TRBJ2-5	TGTGCCAGCAGCGTATACAGCGGGGGGAATCTGGAGACCCAGTACTTC	CASSVYSGGNLETQYF
18	TRBV2	TRBD1	NA	TRBJ2-2	TGTGCCAGCAGTGAAGCGGGGGCAAGGACAGGGTACACCGGGGAGCTGTTTTTT	CASSEAGARTGYTGELFF
12	TRBV27	NA	NA	TRBJ1-2	TGTGCCAGTCCTGACAGCAACTATGGCTACACCTTC	CASPDSNYGYTF
14	TRBV6-1	NA	NA	TRBJ2-2	TGTGCCAGCAGTGATTTATTTCAGGTTCGGGAGCTGTTTTTT	CASSDLFQVRELFF